Described below is a single T cell receptor beta chain sequence and its context. This clonotype came up many times. No cognate antigen has been identified for it. Per-base quality was not reported, and no clone a single base away is much larger than it. This record comes from a study of molecular identifiers for immune sequencing clone quantification (dated by TCRdb to the late 2010s). For the wider study: In a replicate experiment, RNA from around 20,000 or 100,000 naive CD8 T cells was split into five aliquots, four of which were sequenced. This methods study used CD8 T cells to benchmark TCR RNA copy counting and molecular-identifier clustering-based TCR repertoire sequencing (MIDCIRS). Findings and caveats that apply to the study as a whole: When barcode sub-clustering was omitted, TCR diversity was inflated by chimeric consensus sequences, with chimeras reaching as high as 47%. About three recovered TCR RNA copies per cell were obtained by modeling, versus about 9 by digital PCR, implying a capture efficiency of 25% to 35%. The sizes of highly expanded clones could end up underestimated when identical TCR molecules share a barcode. Spiked-in Jurkat TCR RNA equivalent to a single cell was reported to be detectable even among one million naive CD8 T cells. In CMV-specific effector cells, clones with more than 20 RNA copies contained over 98% of molecules, whereas in naive cells such clones contained under 1% of molecules. The naive libraries included spiked-in Jurkat TCR RNA (roughly 11 copies' worth), and this RNA is not part of the donor repertoire.

V is reduced by 2 bases and J by 7 bases, leaving a spacing of 6 bases between them. The CDR3 has 10 amino acids, counting the end cysteine and phenylalanine. Only the CDR3 DNA stays, 30 bases, in frame from base 1. The germline V gene sets CDR1 to SQVTM and CDR2 to ANQGSEA. Libraries were prepared through PCR. TCRdb names Illumina HiSeq 4000 as the instrument used. Preparation of bulk TCR libraries followed a previously described approach, with the TCR primers listed in Table S5. The Qiagen AllPrep DNA/RNA kit was used to purify total RNA. Before analysis, reads from multiple sequencing runs of one library were combined. From the authors' description of their analysis: Reads were retained only if their TCR constant sequence matched exactly, and those retained reads were trimmed to 150 nt and grouped according to their 12-nt molecular barcodes. Reads within each barcode group were sub-clustered using a 15% Levenshtein threshold, and quality-weighted consensus sequences were constructed for each RNA molecule. Non-functional sequences were removed, as were lower-count sequences one edit away from another. Based on fitting two negative binomial distributions, any barcode sub-cluster with under 20% of the maximum read count was discarded. TCRdb trimmed the raw reads at Q25, called clones with MiXCR and kept productive beta chains. Entries are consolidated by CDR3 protein sequence, retaining the most common genes and DNA. The V and J calls come from TCRdb's annotation, not from the publication. The sample table lists about 640,000 distinct CDR3 sequences, 20% of them with a count of one. The ten biggest clones cover 0.7% to 1% of the sample.

Naive CD8 T cell libraries were made from 20,000 to 1,000,000 sorted cells using 10%, 30% or 50% of purified RNA. Naive CD8 T cells were FACS-sorted as CD8+CD4-CCR7+CD45RA+ on a BD FACSAria II into RLT Plus buffer. Detection sensitivity was tested by spiking Jurkat RNA equal to 9 to 10 TCR copies' worth into samples containing 20,000-1,000,000 naive CD8 T cells. CD8 T cells were enriched with RosetteSep CD8+ T Cell Enrichment Cocktail and Ficoll-Paque, followed by ACK red cell lysis. The rearranged chain carries TRBV29-1 and TRBJ2-7; the D gene is perhaps TRBD1, from 5 matching bases. The sequence was obtained from a human donor in good health. Some libraries in this study had Jurkat cell RNA spiked in. The material sequenced was naive CD8+ T cells from blood, with Jurkat cell RNA spiked in. The sample's cell subset or site label, decoded: FACS-sorted CD8+CD4-CCR7+CD45RA+ naive T cells. The base sequence is TGCAGCGTTGAATCAGGGGAGCAGTACTTC. It is translated as CSVESGEQYF.